These T cell receptor beta chains were read from a single sample in a study of cytotoxic CD8 clonotypes in ibrutinib-treated CLL. Profiled with immunoSEQ multiplex PCR; TCRdb holds only in-frame clones, not every one. The sample consists of roughly 130,000 clones, around 93% of them appearing once. This specimen was PBMCs, taken after 12 months of ibrutinib treatment. These receptors were obtained from a human donor with chronic lymphocytic leukemia. Each CDR3 is given with its conserved first and last residue. Fields, in order: J gene, D gene, V gene, clone size, CDR3 DNA, CDR3 protein. A D gene is named only where the DNA matches it firmly. Clone size, where shown, is once, few, many, or a class for clones that have expanded.

j_call: TRBJ2-7; d_call: -; v_call: TRBV12-2; clone_size: -; cdr3_nt: TGTGCAAGTCGCCAAAGGTCCAGTGGGACGCTAAGCTACGAGCAGTACTTC; cdr3_aa: CASRQRSSGTLSYEQYF
j_call: TRBJ1-3; d_call: -; v_call: TRBV28; clone_size: -; cdr3_nt: TGTGCCAGCAGCAAACAAGGATTTAGCGGAAACACCATATATTTT; cdr3_aa: CASSKQGFSGNTIYF
j_call: TRBJ2-1; d_call: -; v_call: TRBV28; clone_size: -; cdr3_nt: TGTGCCAGCAGGCCCTCAGGGTCACGGTCGTACAATGAGCAGTTCTTC; cdr3_aa: CASRPSGSRSYNEQFF
j_call: TRBJ2-6; d_call: TRBD1; v_call: TRBV11-2; clone_size: -; cdr3_nt: TGTGCCAGCAGCCCGACAGGGGGCAACTTCGGGGCCAACGTCCTGACTTTC; cdr3_aa: CASSPTGGNFGANVLTF
j_call: TRBJ2-7; d_call: -; v_call: TRBV5-6; clone_size: -; cdr3_nt: TGTGCCAGCAGCTTGGAATACGAGCAGTACTTC; cdr3_aa: CASSLEYEQYF
j_call: TRBJ2-2; d_call: TRBD1; v_call: TRBV18; clone_size: -; cdr3_nt: TGTGCCAGCTCACGACAGGGGAACACCGGGGAGCTGTTTTTT; cdr3_aa: CASSRQGNTGELFF
j_call: TRBJ2-7; d_call: TRBD1; v_call: TRBV9; clone_size: -; cdr3_nt: TGTGCCAGCAGCGCATCGCCGAGGACAGGGGTCCCCCACGAGCAGTACTTC; cdr3_aa: CASSASPRTGVPHEQYF
j_call: TRBJ2-7; d_call: TRBD1; v_call: TRBV27; clone_size: -; cdr3_nt: TGTGCCAGCCGGACAGGGACCTACGAGCAGTACTTC; cdr3_aa: CASRTGTYEQYF
j_call: TRBJ2-7; d_call: TRBD1; v_call: TRBV2; clone_size: -; cdr3_nt: TGTGCCACCAAGGGGGCGGAAAATTACGAGCAGTACTTC; cdr3_aa: CATKGAENYEQYF
j_call: TRBJ1-3; d_call: -; v_call: TRBV15; clone_size: -; cdr3_nt: TGTGCCACCAGCAGAGCAGGGGCTGGAAACACCATATATTTT; cdr3_aa: CATSRAGAGNTIYF
j_call: TRBJ2-2; d_call: TRBD2; v_call: TRBV11-3; clone_size: -; cdr3_nt: TGTGCCAGCAGGACTAGCGGGAGCTCCACCGGGGAGCTGTTTTTT; cdr3_aa: CASRTSGSSTGELFF
j_call: TRBJ1-6; d_call: -; v_call: TRBV15; clone_size: -; cdr3_nt: TGTGCCACCAGCAGAAGGATCGATTCACCCCTCCACTTT; cdr3_aa: CATSRRIDSPLHF
j_call: TRBJ2-1; d_call: TRBD2; v_call: TRBV28; clone_size: -; cdr3_nt: TGTGCCAGCAGCCTTAACTTCGGACTAGCGGACTACAATGAGCAGTTCTTC; cdr3_aa: CASSLNFGLADYNEQFF
j_call: TRBJ2-5; d_call: -; v_call: TRBV29-1; clone_size: -; cdr3_nt: TGCAGCGTTGTAGCCTCAACGGGGGTAGAGACCCAGTACTTC; cdr3_aa: CSVVASTGVETQYF
j_call: TRBJ2-3; d_call: TRBD1; v_call: TRBV5-1; clone_size: -; cdr3_nt: TGCGCCAGCAGCCCCGGACAGGGCGGCACAGATACGCAGTATTTT; cdr3_aa: CASSPGQGGTDTQYF
j_call: TRBJ1-1; d_call: -; v_call: TRBV7-2; clone_size: -; cdr3_nt: TGTGCCAGCAGCCGGGGCATGAACACTGAAGCTTTCTTT; cdr3_aa: CASSRGMNTEAFF
j_call: TRBJ2-1; d_call: TRBD2; v_call: TRBV19; clone_size: -; cdr3_nt: TGTGCCAGTAGCGCCCTCGGGACTAAAAACAATGAGCAGTTCTTC; cdr3_aa: CASSALGTKNNEQFF
j_call: TRBJ2-7; d_call: -; v_call: TRBV10-3; clone_size: -; cdr3_nt: TGTGCCATCAGTGAGAAGGAGCCCCCCCGGCAGTACTTC; cdr3_aa: CAISEKEPPRQYF
j_call: TRBJ1-3; d_call: -; v_call: TRBV9; clone_size: -; cdr3_nt: TGTGCCAGCAGCGTAGAGGGAACAGGCATGGGAAACACCATATATTTT; cdr3_aa: CASSVEGTGMGNTIYF
j_call: TRBJ2-1; d_call: -; v_call: TRBV7-3; clone_size: few; cdr3_nt: TGTGCCAGCAGCCCGGGACTGGGAGAGAATGAGCAGTTCTTC; cdr3_aa: CASSPGLGENEQFF
j_call: TRBJ2-1; d_call: TRBD2; v_call: TRBV15; clone_size: -; cdr3_nt: TGTGCCACCAGCGCGGGAGGGAGCCAAGGTGAGCAGTTCTTC; cdr3_aa: CATSAGGSQGEQFF
j_call: TRBJ2-3; d_call: -; v_call: TRBV7-9; clone_size: -; cdr3_nt: TGTGCCAGCAGCTTACCCCCCCGACAGGAAATAACAGATACGCAGTATTTT; cdr3_aa: CASSLPPRQEITDTQYF
j_call: TRBJ2-7; d_call: TRBD1; v_call: TRBV7-7; clone_size: once; cdr3_nt: TGTGCTAGCAGCTTAGGGGGACAGGGCTACGAGCAGTACTTC; cdr3_aa: CASSLGGQGYEQYF
j_call: TRBJ2-3; d_call: -; v_call: TRBV11-3; clone_size: -; cdr3_nt: TGTGCCAGCAGCTTGGGGGACACAGATACGCAGTATTTT; cdr3_aa: CASSLGDTDTQYF
j_call: TRBJ2-7; d_call: -; v_call: TRBV28; clone_size: -; cdr3_nt: TGTGCCAGCAGTCCAGGGGACCTCGGCTCCTACGAGCAGTACTTC; cdr3_aa: CASSPGDLGSYEQYF
j_call: TRBJ2-3; d_call: -; v_call: TRBV11-2; clone_size: once; cdr3_nt: TGTGCCAGCAGCCACAACCCGACTAGCACAGATACGCAGTATTTT; cdr3_aa: CASSHNPTSTDTQYF
j_call: TRBJ2-7; d_call: TRBD1; v_call: TRBV10-2; clone_size: -; cdr3_nt: TGCGCCAGCAATGCCGGGACAGGGGTCCGCGAGCAGTACTTC; cdr3_aa: CASNAGTGVREQYF
j_call: TRBJ2-3; d_call: TRBD2; v_call: TRBV7-3; clone_size: -; cdr3_nt: TGTGCCAGCAGCCATACACTAGCGGGAGAAACAGATACGCAGTATTTT; cdr3_aa: CASSHTLAGETDTQYF
j_call: TRBJ1-4; d_call: -; v_call: TRBV28; clone_size: -; cdr3_nt: TGTGCCAGCAGCCCTCGTAGGATAGGGGAAAAACTGTTTTTT; cdr3_aa: CASSPRRIGEKLFF
j_call: TRBJ2-2; d_call: -; v_call: TRBV7-3; clone_size: once; cdr3_nt: TGTGCCAGCAGCCCCGCCACCGGGGAGCTGTTTTTT; cdr3_aa: CASSPATGELFF
j_call: TRBJ2-2; d_call: -; v_call: TRBV5-1; clone_size: -; cdr3_nt: TGCGCCAGCAGCTCCGGCAATAGCGGATACACCGGGGAGCTGTTTTTT; cdr3_aa: CASSSGNSGYTGELFF
j_call: TRBJ1-1; d_call: TRBD1; v_call: TRBV9; clone_size: once; cdr3_nt: TGTGCCAGCAGCGGATTAACAGGGGGCGCGAGAACTTTCTTT; cdr3_aa: CASSGLTGGARTFF
j_call: TRBJ2-5; d_call: TRBD1; v_call: TRBV13; clone_size: -; cdr3_nt: TGTGCCAGCAGCTTATGGCTCTTGGAAGGGACAGGGGATCAAGAGACCCAGTACTTC; cdr3_aa: CASSLWLLEGTGDQETQYF
j_call: TRBJ2-7; d_call: -; v_call: TRBV5-1; clone_size: -; cdr3_nt: TGCGCCAGCAGCTTGGAGGGGGTGAGGGACGAGCAGTACTTC; cdr3_aa: CASSLEGVRDEQYF
j_call: TRBJ1-1; d_call: -; v_call: TRBV6-6; clone_size: -; cdr3_nt: TGTGCCAGCAGTTACTCGGAGGGGCCTACTGAAGCTTTCTTT; cdr3_aa: CASSYSEGPTEAFF
j_call: TRBJ2-7; d_call: TRBD1; v_call: TRBV28; clone_size: few; cdr3_nt: TGTGCCAGCAGTTCAGTGGTCGGGACAGGGGCTGGCGAGCAGTACTTC; cdr3_aa: CASSSVVGTGAGEQYF
j_call: TRBJ2-7; d_call: -; v_call: TRBV12-5; clone_size: -; cdr3_nt: TGTGCTAGTGGTCCAGGACCCTACGAGCAGTACTTC; cdr3_aa: CASGPGPYEQYF
j_call: TRBJ2-7; d_call: -; v_call: TRBV28; clone_size: -; cdr3_nt: TGTGCCAGCAGCCTTAGCACTGGGCTTATTTACGAGCAGTACTTC; cdr3_aa: CASSLSTGLIYEQYF
j_call: TRBJ2-7; d_call: -; v_call: TRBV27; clone_size: -; cdr3_nt: TGTGCCAGCCAAACGCTGGTGGGGGGTTTTTACGAGCAGTACTTC; cdr3_aa: CASQTLVGGFYEQYF
j_call: TRBJ2-7; d_call: TRBD1; v_call: TRBV9; clone_size: -; cdr3_nt: TGTGCCAGCAGCGGAGGCCCTTCCGGGACAGGGAGATACGAGCAGTACTTC; cdr3_aa: CASSGGPSGTGRYEQYF
j_call: TRBJ2-2; d_call: TRBD2; v_call: TRBV4-2; clone_size: -; cdr3_nt: TGTGCCAGCAGCCTCAAGCGGGAGGCTAACACCGGGGAGCTGTTTTTT; cdr3_aa: CASSLKREANTGELFF
j_call: TRBJ1-1; d_call: -; v_call: TRBV5-1; clone_size: -; cdr3_nt: TGCGCCAGCAGGACCGTGAACACTGAAGCTTTCTTT; cdr3_aa: CASRTVNTEAFF